This TCR beta chain was obtained from a study of cytomegalovirus exposure and HLA in healthy donors. Germline assignment: CDR1 SGHTA and CDR2 FQGNSA. V was clipped by 1 base and J by 5 bases; unmatched bases: 11. The CDR3 consists of 17 residues. The primer mix had 60 Vbeta and 13 Jbeta primers. TCRdb's copy holds only in-frame clones and misses some; the assay was immunoSEQ multiplex PCR. Here the sample spans some 190,000 clones, more than 65% being singletons. This chain joins TRBV7-2 and TRBJ1-1, with 9 bases fitting TRBD1. Sequenced material: PBMCs. The receptor was isolated from a woman between 25 and 40 years old in good health and CMV-seropositive. The CDR3 coding sequence is TGTGCCAGCAGCTTAGGTACCGGGACAGGGAGGCGGACTGAAGCTTTCTTT. It translates to CASSLGTGTGRRTEAFF.